These 4 T cell receptor beta chains were sequenced from one sample in a study of blood T cell repertoires in COVID-19 (dated by TCRdb to the early 2020s). Receptors were amplified or captured by the immunoSEQ multiplex PCR assay. Here the immuneACCESS table is served through TCRdb, limited to in-frame sequences with V and J called. Missing clones are a known gap in these copies; in checked studies unresolved V genes cover under half, and the rest lacks a known reason. The sample includes about 140,000 clones, with roughly 84% observed a single time. The ten largest clones represent around 9% of the sample. Material: peripheral blood. Receptor source: a man aged 25 to 40 with COVID-19, enrolled during active disease.

V and J are TRBV7-9 and TRBJ1-2, with 7 bases lining up with TRBD1. The germline CDR1 and CDR2 sequences are SEHNR and FQNEAQ (reference sequence). The CDR3 runs to 16 residues. With 0 bases clipped from V and 2 bases from J, the junction kept 6 bases outside the gene matches. The CDR3 loop reads CASSLADRDVNYGYTF. The CDR3 nucleotides read TGTGCCAGCAGCTTAGCCGACAGGGACGTCAACTATGGCTACACCTTC.

This chain uses TRBV7-6 with TRBJ1-1, with TRBD1 matching over 7 bases. This CDR3 has 17 amino acids. Germline loops: CDR1 SGHVS, CDR2 FNYEAQ. Trimming removed 3 bases from V and 1 base from J; junction bases left unmatched: 11. CDR3 sequence: CASSFRGVGGRNTEAFF. CDR3 nucleotides: TGTGCCAGCAGCTTTAGGGGGGTAGGGGGCCGGAACACTGAAGCTTTCTTT.

The table lists this clone with a count of one. In DNA, the CDR3 is TGTGCCAGCAGTTCCGCAGGGGGAGGCTACGAGCAGTACTTC. Its protein product is CASSSAGGGYEQYF. This rearrangement joins TRBV28 to TRBJ2-7; D is possibly TRBD1 (7 bases). The CDR3 spans 14 residues. V was cut by 4 bases and J by 3 bases, with 13 bases left in between. Germline V gives CDR1 MDHEN, CDR2 SYDVKM.

J is TRBJ2-3 and V is TRBV5-1; TRBD2 matches at 12 bases. The CDR3 consists of 19 residues. Germline assignment: CDR1 SGHRS and CDR2 YFSETQ. With 3 bases clipped from V and 6 bases from J, the junction kept 17 bases outside the gene matches. The CDR3 here is CASSSPKETSGSRVDTQYF. CDR3 bases: TGCGCCAGCAGCTCCCCAAAGGAGACTAGCGGGAGTAGAGTGGATACGCAGTATTTT. The full variable domain, completed using reference TRBV5-1 and TRBJ2-3, is KAGVTQTPRYLIKTRGQQVTLSCSPISGHRSVSWYQQTPGQGLQFLFEYFSETQRNKGNFPGRFSGRQFSNSRSEMNVSTLELGDSALYLCASSSPKETSGSRVDTQYFGPGTRLTVL.